The next 32 T cell receptor beta chains were all read from a single sample in a study of CD8+ T cells in alopecia areata. cDNA reverse transcribed from extracted RNA served as the sequencing template. Produced via immunoSEQ multiplex PCR; TCRdb's table is partial and in-frame only. This table holds 130,000 or so clones, roughly 50% found once. The sequenced sample was NKG2D-low CD8+ T cells sorted from blood. The receptors come from a human donor with alopecia areata.

This clone has a handful of counts. In nucleotides, the CDR3 is TGTGCCAGCAGCGCTAGGACAGGGGGTCCCACAGATACGCAGTATTTT. Translation gives CASSARTGGPTDTQYF. The chain has TRBV9 and TRBJ2-3; the match to TRBD1 covers 10 bases. J was trimmed by 2 bases and V by 3 bases; bases with no gene match: 6. Germline assignment: CDR1 SGDLS and CDR2 YYNGEE. The CDR3 contains 16 residues.

This clone was seen only a few times. This sequence joins TRBV29-1 and TRBJ2-1; 8 nucleotides align to TRBD2. Germline V gene sequence: CDR1 SQVTM, CDR2 ANQGSEA. CDR3 size: 15 residues. The J segment lost 5 bases and the V segment lost 7 bases, leaving 13 bases of the junction unmatched. CDR3 bases: TGCAGCGCTCCCCCGCAGCGGGGGAACAACAATGAGCAGTTCTTC. This gives the protein CSAPPQRGNNNEQFF.

This sequence joins TRBV7-9 and TRBJ2-1; D is unresolved. V was shortened by 5 bases and J by 12 bases, with 11 bases between the two germline ends. The CDR3 loop spans 11 amino acids. The germline CDR1 and CDR2 sequences are SEHNR and FQNEAQ (reference sequence). CDR3 DNA: TGTGCCAGCAGCGCAGGAAGAGTGCAGTTCTTC. Translation gives CASSAGRVQFF.

The chain couples TRBV4-2 to TRBJ2-5, with 9 bases aligning to TRBD2. This CDR3 has 17 amino acids. Per the germline V gene, CDR1 is LGHNA and CDR2 is YNFKEQ. V shed 1 base and J 0 bases; nucleotides not matched to a gene: 6. CDR3 residues: CASSQASLAGYQETQYF. Here the CDR3 DNA reads TGTGCCAGCAGCCAAGCTTCCCTAGCGGGGTACCAAGAGACCCAGTACTTC.

This clone was counted between two and nine times. The chain combines TRBV29-1 with TRBJ1-2; unclear D gene. V lost 7 bases and J lost 14, with 20 bases in between. Germline V lookup: CDR1 SQVTM, CDR2 ANQGSEA. The CDR3 is 11 amino acids. The CDR3 loop is CSGDHELGVTF. CDR3 DNA: TGCAGCGGAGACCACGAACTCGGGGTAACCTTC.

V and J are TRBV7-9 and TRBJ2-5; 9 bases are a match to TRBD1. Trimming at V came to 4 bases and at J to 1 base, leaving 7 bases not matched to a gene. CDR3 length: 16 residues. Germline V gives CDR1 SEHNR, CDR2 FQNEAQ (reference sequence). The CDR3 DNA reads TGTGCCAGCAGCTCTCACAGGGGGCTTTCCCAAGAGACCCAGTACTTC. Protein: CASSSHRGLSQETQYF.

The chain has TRBV27 and TRBJ2-7, with D unclear. Germline V gene sequence: CDR1 MNHEY, CDR2 SMNVEV (reference sequence). V lost 2 bases and J 2 bases, leaving 7 bases between the germline ends. The CDR3 is 13 amino acids. CDR3 nucleotides: TGTGCCAGCAGTTTAGGGATTACCTACGAGCAGTACTTC. It yields the protein CASSLGITYEQYF.

Remarks on this clone: The sample has other DNA sequences that encode this CDR3 too. The chain is built from TRBV30 and TRBJ2-5; tentative D call: TRBD1 (6 bases). Per germline, CDR1 GTSNPN and CDR2 SVGIG (reference sequence). The CDR3 is 12 amino acids. V was pared by 8 bases and J by 7 bases, with 17 bases between. CDR3 bases: TGTGCCGCAGAAGGTGGGGGCGGGACCCAGTACTTC. It encodes CAAEGGGGTQYF.

CDR3 protein: CSATGYTF. DNA for the CDR3: TGCAGTGCTACCGGCTACACCTTC. The chain has TRBV29-1 and TRBJ1-2; D gene unclear. CDR1 and CDR2 from the germline V gene are SQVTM and ANQGSEA. The CDR3 is 8 amino acids.

A single count supports this clone. Written as DNA, the CDR3 is TGTGCCAGCAGGACAGGGGGGGTAGAGACCCAGTACTTC. This encodes CASRTGGVETQYF. The chain has TRBV27 and TRBJ2-5; 9 bases map to TRBD1. J gave up 4 bases and V 6 bases, and 3 bases lay outside the gene matches. The germline V gene has CDR1 MNHEY and CDR2 SMNVEV (reference sequence). The CDR3 covers 13 residues.

The chain uses TRBV4-3 and TRBJ2-7; unclear D gene. CDR1 is LGHNA, CDR2 YSLEER, per germline. V shed 4 bases and J shed 7 bases, with 23 bases lying between them. The CDR3 sequence is 16 residues long. CDR3 sequence (DNA): TGCGCCAGCAGCCCGGGCGAGCATCCGCCTACAAGGGAGCAGTACTTC. Its translation: CASSPGEHPPTREQYF.

DNA of the CDR3: TGCAGCGTCCCAAGAGATGGCGGGGAGCTGTTTTTT. Translation gives CSVPRDGGELFF. The chain has TRBV29-1 and TRBJ2-2, with no clear D. The germline V gene has CDR1 SQVTM and CDR2 ANQGSEA. CDR3 size: 12 residues. With 6 bases removed from V and 7 bases from J, the gap between germline ends came to 12 bases.

V usage is TRBV6-1 and J usage is TRBJ2-1; TRBD2 agrees at 8 bases. Germline V CDR1 and CDR2: MNHNS, SASEGT. This CDR3 has 15 residues. With V trimmed by 1 base and J by 8 bases, 7 bases remained unmatched. In nucleotides, the CDR3 is TGTGCCAGCAGTGAAGTCGGGGGGGGCCAGTATGAGCAGTTCTTC. This codes for CASSEVGGGQYEQFF.

This chain uses TRBV29-1 with TRBJ2-7; D might be TRBD2 (6 bases). CDR1 is SQVTM and CDR2 is ANQGSEA in the germline V gene. The V end was cut by 7 bases, the J end by 1 base, with 14 bases between. The CDR3 covers 13 residues. As DNA, the CDR3 is TGCAGCGCTGTTAGCGGTAATTCCTACGAGCAGTACTTC. It translates to CSAVSGNSYEQYF.

This clone has just a few counts. The chain recombines TRBV29-1 with TRBJ1-2; 7 bases are a match to TRBD1. The junction had 8 bases not matched to a gene; V was cut back by 7 bases and J by 3 bases. Germline CDR1 reads SQVTM; CDR2 reads ANQGSEA. The CDR3 loop spans 13 amino acids. CDR3 DNA sequence: TGCAGCGCTACCGGAGGACAGGACTATGGCTACACCTTC. Encoded protein: CSATGGQDYGYTF.

The chain couples TRBV13 to TRBJ2-1; D is uncertain. V dropped 5 bases and J dropped 6 bases, with 5 bases sitting between them. The CDR3 has 11 amino acids. In germline, CDR1 is PRHDT, CDR2 FYEKMQ (reference sequence). The CDR3 nucleotides read TGTGCCAGCAGCCCTGGCAATGAGCAGTTCTTC. Translation gives CASSPGNEQFF.

There are a few counts of this clone. This CDR3 is also generated by other DNA sequences in the sample. The rearrangement links TRBV29-1 to TRBJ2-3; D is unresolved. CDR1 and CDR2 (germline): SQVTM, ANQGSEA. This CDR3 region has 12 residues. Between the trimmed V and J ends, which lost 0 bases and 3 bases, there was a span of 4 bases. CDR3 in DNA: TGCAGCGTTGAAGACGGTACAGATACGCAGTATTTT. Its translation: CSVEDGTDTQYF.

The rearrangement uses TRBV29-1 and TRBJ2-5, with 9 bases that match TRBD2. CDR3 length equals 14 residues. Germline V gene data show CDR1 as SQVTM and CDR2 as ANQGSEA. Unmatched junction bases numbered 11, after V lost 7 bases and J lost 5 bases. As DNA, the CDR3 is TGCAGCGGTGGGCTAGCGGGGACCCTGGAGACCCAGTACTTC. This encodes CSGGLAGTLETQYF.

This clone has just a few counts. The V gene is TRBV7-2, the J gene TRBJ2-5; the D gene is possibly TRBD1 (5 bases). The length of the CDR3 is 13 residues. Trimming left V 6 bases short and J 3 bases short, with 11 bases between. Germline V gives CDR1 SGHTA, CDR2 FQGNSA. The CDR3 bases are TGTGCCAGCAGAAAGGGGCAGGAAGAGACCCAGTACTTC. Translating gives CASRKGQEETQYF.

This clone has more than one count but fewer than ten. J is TRBJ2-7 and V is TRBV28; 13 bases are shared with TRBD2. Unmatched junction bases numbered 6, after V lost 5 bases and J lost 5 bases. The length of the CDR3 is 15 residues. In germline, CDR1 is MDHEN, CDR2 SYDVKM. Written as DNA, the CDR3 is TGTGCCAGCAGTGACCCGGGACTAGCGGGAAACGAGCAGTACTTC. Amino acids: CASSDPGLAGNEQYF.

This clone turned up a few times. The chain combines TRBV29-1 with TRBJ2-3, with 9 bases lining up with TRBD2. The trim removed 5 bases at V and 2 bases at J, leaving 2 bases unmatched. The CDR3 length is 13 residues. Looked up from germline, CDR1 is SQVTM and CDR2 is ANQGSEA. CDR3 DNA sequence: TGCAGCGTTCGCGGGGGGGACACAGATACGCAGTATTTT. It is translated as CSVRGGDTDTQYF.

The chain is built from TRBV30 and TRBJ2-3, with D perhaps matching TRBD1 or TRBD2 (5 bases each). Trimming removed 2 bases from V and 0 bases from J, with 9 bases in between. The CDR3 loop spans 14 amino acids. Per germline, CDR1 GTSNPN and CDR2 SVGIG (reference sequence). DNA for the CDR3: TGTGCCTGGAGTTTGGGGACGAGCACAGATACGCAGTATTTT. Its protein is CAWSLGTSTDTQYF.

As for this clone: A read error may account for a junction end that differs from germline. This chain joins TRBV28 and TRBJ2-4; a possible D gene is TRBD1 (6 bases). Germline lookup yields CDR1 MDHEN and CDR2 SYDVKM. The CDR3 length is 12 residues. This CDR3 reads CASSLKTGFRCF. The CDR3 coding sequence is TGTGCCAGCAGCCTAAAAACAGGGTTTCGTTGCTTC.

This clone was seen more than once but under ten times. V usage is TRBV7-9 and J usage is TRBJ2-1; weak D call: TRBD2 (6 bases). Germline assignment: CDR1 SEHNR and CDR2 FQNEAQ (reference sequence). Trimming left V 1 base short and J 7 bases short, with 14 bases between. The CDR3 spans 15 residues. The CDR3: CASSLVAAGRNEQFF. The CDR3 region has the DNA TGTGCCAGCAGCTTAGTTGCAGCGGGCCGGAATGAGCAGTTCTTC.

This clone appeared a single time. J is TRBJ2-3 and V is TRBV15; the D is unclear. The V and J ends lost 3 bases and 5 bases respectively, with 9 bases between them. CDR3 length equals 13 residues. Germline CDR1 is LNHNV and CDR2 is YYDKDF (reference sequence). The CDR3, as DNA: TGTGCCACCAGCAGCGGCCTGGGAGATACGCAGTATTTT. This codes for CATSSGLGDTQYF.

V and J are TRBV29-1 and TRBJ2-7; tentatively, D is TRBD2 (6 bases). The V end lost 5 bases, the J end lost 2 bases, and 16 bases lay between the germline ends. There are 14 residues in the CDR3. CDR1 and CDR2 from the germline V gene are SQVTM and ANQGSEA. The CDR3 here is CSVRGMDGTYEQYF. CDR3 coding DNA: TGCAGCGTTCGGGGGATGGACGGAACCTACGAGCAGTACTTC.

The gene calls are TRBV30 and TRBJ1-1; D is perhaps TRBD1 (5 bases). Trimming shortened V by 0 bases and J by 4 bases, and 15 bases separated the two germline ends. The CDR3 runs to 15 residues. From germline, CDR1 is GTSNPN and CDR2 SVGIG (reference sequence). CDR3 residues: CAWSVAGGEGTEAFF. The CDR3 coding sequence is TGTGCCTGGAGTGTAGCCGGGGGAGAGGGCACTGAAGCTTTCTTT.

The chain combines TRBV6-6 with TRBJ2-3; TRBD1 aligns across 8 bases. V shed 2 bases and J 1 base; nucleotides not matched to a gene: 2. Germline V CDR1 and CDR2: MNHNY, SVGAGI (reference sequence). The CDR3 runs 15 residues. The CDR3 is CASSYLDRGTDTQYF. The CDR3 nucleotides are TGTGCCAGCAGTTACCTGGACAGGGGCACAGATACGCAGTATTTT.

This clone was detected only a few times. Other nucleotide sequences from this sample produce the same CDR3. CDR3 DNA sequence: TGCAGCGTTGAATACGGTTACGAGCAGTACTTC. Protein: CSVEYGYEQYF. The rearrangement links TRBV29-1 to TRBJ2-7; D unclear. Looked up from germline, CDR1 is SQVTM and CDR2 is ANQGSEA. CDR3 length equals 11 residues. Trimming pared 2 bases from V and 4 bases from J, leaving 6 bases between.

V gene TRBV29-1 combines with J gene TRBJ2-7, with 7 bases that match TRBD1. The CDR3 covers 12 residues. CDR1 SQVTM and CDR2 ANQGSEA come from the germline V gene. The trim removed 4 bases at V and 2 bases at J, leaving 2 bases unmatched. CDR3 sequence: CSVARGTYEQYF. DNA for the CDR3: TGCAGCGTTGCCAGGGGGACCTACGAGCAGTACTTC.

This chain links TRBV29-1 with TRBJ2-5, with D unclear. The CDR3 is 10 residues long. In germline, CDR1 is SQVTM, CDR2 ANQGSEA. The V and J ends lost 7 bases and 0 bases respectively, with 3 bases between them. The DNA for the CDR3 is TGCAGCGATCACCAAGAGACCCAGTACTTC. It codes for CSDHQETQYF.

The chain employs TRBV4-1 and TRBJ2-7, with 11 bases matching TRBD1. CDR1 and CDR2 from the germline V gene are MGHRA and YSYEKL. This CDR3 region has 15 residues. V lost 4 bases to trimming and J lost 4 bases; unmatched junction nucleotides: 6. This chain's CDR3 is CASSPTGTGGYEQYF. CDR3 nucleotide sequence: TGCGCCAGCAGCCCAACCGGGACAGGGGGTTACGAGCAGTACTTC.